This TCR beta chain was found in a study of T cell responses to AZD1222 COVID-19 vaccine. Findings and limits, study-wide: The sample set comprised mostly white British donors with more females, and clonal diversity was possibly underestimated. Compared with day 0, the breadth and depth of the Spike-specific TCR repertoire rose significantly after two doses of AZD1222. Only six or seven AZD1222 recipients were seropositive at baseline. Close to half of all spike-specific TCRs reportedly target regions of the variants that are unmutated.

Sequencing was performed with immunoSEQ multiplex PCR; in TCRdb, only in-frame clones are kept and a portion is missing. Of 150,000 to 200,000 clones listed, approximately 90% are singletons. Concerning this clone itself: Its antigen is currently unknown.

J gave up 5 bases and V 1 base, and 7 bases lay outside the gene matches. Per the germline V gene, CDR1 is SGHAT and CDR2 is FQNNGV. This CDR3 spans 17 amino acids. The chain joins TRBV11-2 to TRBJ2-5; TRBD2 agrees at 13 bases. The source of this sequence is an adult in good health. Sample: peripheral blood, taken on day 0 of AZD1222 vaccination. The CDR3 DNA reads as TGTGCCAGCAGCTTAGGACTAGCGGGGGGCCTACCGGAGACCCAGTACTTC. Its protein is CASSLGLAGGLPETQYF. Full variable domain (missing parts from reference TRBV11-2 and TRBJ2-5): EAGVAQSPRYKIIEKRQSVAFWCNPISGHATLYWYQQILGQGPKLLIQFQNNGVVDDSQLPKDRFSAERLKGVDSTLKIQPAKLEDSAVYLCASSLGLAGGLPETQYFGPGTRLLVL.